The present T cell receptor beta chain was sequenced within a study of identical twins. This clonotype has just a few counts. The CDR3 sequence is 12 residues long. Germline CDR1 is DFQATT and CDR2 is SNEGSKA (reference sequence). V lost 4 bases and J lost 8, with 14 bases in between. Carrying unique molecular identifiers, the cDNA also gained a universal primer site through template switching. TCRdb independently ran MiXCR on the 5' RACE reads; one entry per CDR3 protein. The sample lists 1.5 million or so distinct CDR3 sequences; about 32% were seen once. The source material was cord blood. The chain couples TRBV20-1 to TRBJ1-2; D possibly corresponds to TRBD1 (6 bases). This receptor was obtained from a newborn girl in good health. The CDR3 loop is CSATRTEQGYTF. CDR3 DNA sequence: TGCAGTGCTACCAGGACAGAGCAGGGCTACACCTTC.